This TCR beta chain was profiled in a study of blood T cell repertoires in COVID-19. Study-level background: Acute and convalescent COVID-19 samples came from the United States, Italy and Spain. T cells, B-cell-depleted T cells, or PBMCs supplied cDNA or gDNA.

Per the original methods: By means of reference gene primer amplification, nucleated cell counts were estimated. Method: immunoSEQ multiplex PCR; TCRdb's copy keeps in-frame clones and lacks some. V, J and clone size were drawn from that table, and D and trimming were deduced from the DNA. Counted here are 55,000 to 65,000 clones, approximately 78% occurring once; the ten biggest clones make up roughly 12%. Trimming took 1 base from V and 5 from J, leaving 11 bases between them. Germline V gives CDR1 LGHNA, CDR2 YNFKEQ. This CDR3 has 14 amino acids. This rearrangement joins TRBV4-2 to TRBJ2-5, with D perhaps matching TRBD2 (6 bases). Specimen: peripheral blood. This TCR derives from a human donor in a cohort sampled during active COVID-19. The CDR3 nucleotides are TGTGCCAGCAGCCAAGCGGGGGTACACGAGACCCAGTACTTC. Protein sequence: CASSQAGVHETQYF.